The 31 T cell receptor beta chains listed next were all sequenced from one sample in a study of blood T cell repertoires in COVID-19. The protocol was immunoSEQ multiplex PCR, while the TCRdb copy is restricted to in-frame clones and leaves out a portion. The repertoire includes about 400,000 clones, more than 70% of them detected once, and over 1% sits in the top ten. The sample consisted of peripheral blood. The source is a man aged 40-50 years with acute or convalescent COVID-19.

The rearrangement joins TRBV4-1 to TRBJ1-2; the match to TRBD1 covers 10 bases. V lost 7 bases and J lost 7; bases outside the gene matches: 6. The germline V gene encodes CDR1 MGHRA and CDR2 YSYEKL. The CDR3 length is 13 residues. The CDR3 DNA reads TGCGCCAGCACTCAGACAGGGGGCGCTGGCTACACCTTC. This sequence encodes CASTQTGGAGYTF.

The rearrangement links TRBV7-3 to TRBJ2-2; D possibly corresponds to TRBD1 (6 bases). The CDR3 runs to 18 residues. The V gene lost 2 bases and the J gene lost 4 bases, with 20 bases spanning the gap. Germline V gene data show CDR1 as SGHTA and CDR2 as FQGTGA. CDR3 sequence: CASSLVTSPGTSTGELFF. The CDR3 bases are TGTGCCAGCAGCTTAGTTACCAGTCCCGGGACATCCACCGGGGAGCTGTTTTTT. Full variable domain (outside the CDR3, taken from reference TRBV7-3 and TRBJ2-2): GAGVSQTPSNKVTEKGKYVELRCDPISGHTALYWYRQSLGQGPEFLIYFQGTGAADDSGLPNDRFFAVRPEGSVSTLKIQRTERGDSAVYLCASSLVTSPGTSTGELFFGEGSRLTVL.

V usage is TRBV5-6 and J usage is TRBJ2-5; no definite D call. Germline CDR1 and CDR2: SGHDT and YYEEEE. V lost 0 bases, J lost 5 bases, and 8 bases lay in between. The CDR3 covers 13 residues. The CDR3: CASSLEASETQYF. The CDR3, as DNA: TGTGCCAGCAGCTTGGAAGCCTCGGAGACCCAGTACTTC.

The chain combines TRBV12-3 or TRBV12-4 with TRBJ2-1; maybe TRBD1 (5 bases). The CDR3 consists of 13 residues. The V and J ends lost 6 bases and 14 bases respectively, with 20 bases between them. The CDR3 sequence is CASRYSQGMGEFF. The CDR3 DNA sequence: TGTGCCAGCAGGTACAGTCAGGGTATGGGTGAGTTCTTC.

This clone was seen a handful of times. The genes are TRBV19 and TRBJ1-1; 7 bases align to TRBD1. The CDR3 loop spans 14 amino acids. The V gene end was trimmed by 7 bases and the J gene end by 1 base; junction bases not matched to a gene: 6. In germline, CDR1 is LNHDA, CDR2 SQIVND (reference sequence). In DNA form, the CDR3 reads TGTGCCAGTACTCTGGGACAGTCGAACACTGAAGCTTTCTTT. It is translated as CASTLGQSNTEAFF.

CDR3 in DNA: TGTGCCAGCAGATTAGGGGGACATTATAATTCACCCCTCCACTTT. Protein: CASRLGGHYNSPLHF. The V and J genes are TRBV27 and TRBJ1-6; possibly TRBD1 for D (6 bases). Germline-derived CDR1 and CDR2 are MNHEY and SMNVEV (reference sequence). V gave up 6 bases and J gave up 4 bases, with 13 bases separating them. The CDR3 is 15 amino acids.

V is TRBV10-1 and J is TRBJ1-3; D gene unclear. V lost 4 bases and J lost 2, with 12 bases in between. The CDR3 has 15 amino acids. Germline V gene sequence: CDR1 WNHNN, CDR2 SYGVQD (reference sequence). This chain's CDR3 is CASSGGSQAGNTIYF. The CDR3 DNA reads TGCGCCAGCAGTGGTGGATCGCAGGCTGGAAACACCATATATTTT.

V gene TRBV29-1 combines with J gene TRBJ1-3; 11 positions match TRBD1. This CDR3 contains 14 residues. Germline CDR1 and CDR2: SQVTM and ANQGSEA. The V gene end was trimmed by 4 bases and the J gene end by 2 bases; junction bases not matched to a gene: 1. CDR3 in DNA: TGCAGCGTTGGGGACAGGGGGACTGGAAACACCATATATTTT. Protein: CSVGDRGTGNTIYF.

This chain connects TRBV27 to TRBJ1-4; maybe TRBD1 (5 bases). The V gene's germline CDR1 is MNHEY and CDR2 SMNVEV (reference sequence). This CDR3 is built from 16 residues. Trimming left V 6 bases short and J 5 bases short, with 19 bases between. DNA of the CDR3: TGTGCCAGCAGCCCCCGGTCCAGGGTGTGGAATGAAAAACTGTTTTTT. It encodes CASSPRSRVWNEKLFF. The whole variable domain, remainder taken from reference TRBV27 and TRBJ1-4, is EAQVTQNPRYLITVTGKKLTVTCSQNMNHEYMSWYRQDPGLGLRQIYYSMNVEVTDKGDVPEGYKVSRKEKRNFPLILESPSPNQTSLYFCASSPRSRVWNEKLFFGSGTQLSVL.

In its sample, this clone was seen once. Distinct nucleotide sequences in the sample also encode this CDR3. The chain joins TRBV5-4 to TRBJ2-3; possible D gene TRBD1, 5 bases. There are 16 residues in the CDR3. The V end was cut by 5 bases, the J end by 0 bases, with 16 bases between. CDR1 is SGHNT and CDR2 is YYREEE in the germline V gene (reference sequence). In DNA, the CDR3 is TGTGCCAGCAGTTTAAGGATGACAGTAAGCACAGATACGCAGTATTTT. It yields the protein CASSLRMTVSTDTQYF.

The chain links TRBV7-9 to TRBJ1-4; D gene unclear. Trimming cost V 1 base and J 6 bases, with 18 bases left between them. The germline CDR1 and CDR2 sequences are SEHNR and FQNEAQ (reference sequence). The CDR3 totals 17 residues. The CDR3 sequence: CASSLVVGGPGYEKLFF. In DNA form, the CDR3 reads TGTGCCAGCAGCTTAGTGGTGGGAGGCCCCGGTTATGAAAAACTGTTTTTT.

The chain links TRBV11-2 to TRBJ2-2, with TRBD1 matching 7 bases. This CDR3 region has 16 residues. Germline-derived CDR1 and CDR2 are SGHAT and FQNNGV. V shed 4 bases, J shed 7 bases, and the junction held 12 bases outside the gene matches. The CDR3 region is CASSSTGVGLYGELFF. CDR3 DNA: TGTGCCAGCAGCTCCACAGGGGTGGGATTGTACGGGGAGCTGTTTTTT. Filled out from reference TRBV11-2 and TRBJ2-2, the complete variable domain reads EAGVAQSPRYKIIEKRQSVAFWCNPISGHATLYWYQQILGQGPKLLIQFQNNGVVDDSQLPKDRFSAERLKGVDSTLKIQPAKLEDSAVYLCASSSTGVGLYGELFFGEGSRLTVL.

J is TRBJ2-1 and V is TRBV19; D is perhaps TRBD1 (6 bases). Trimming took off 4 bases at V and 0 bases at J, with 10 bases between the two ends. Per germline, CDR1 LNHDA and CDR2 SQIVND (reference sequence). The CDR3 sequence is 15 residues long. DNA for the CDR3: TGTGCCAGTAGTAAGGGGGTGAGCTCCTACAATGAGCAGTTCTTC. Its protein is CASSKGVSSYNEQFF. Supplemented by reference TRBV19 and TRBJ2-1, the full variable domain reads DGGITQSPKYLFRKEGQNVTLSCEQNLNHDAMYWYRQDPGQGLRLIYYSQIVNDFQKGDIAEGYSVSREKKESFPLTVTSAQKNPTAFYLCASSKGVSSYNEQFFGPGTRLTVL.

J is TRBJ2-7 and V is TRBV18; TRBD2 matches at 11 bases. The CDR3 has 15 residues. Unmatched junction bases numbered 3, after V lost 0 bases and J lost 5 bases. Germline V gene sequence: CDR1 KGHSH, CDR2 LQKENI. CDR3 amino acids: CASSPPTSGADEQYF. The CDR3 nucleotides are TGTGCCAGCTCACCACCGACTAGCGGGGCAGACGAGCAGTACTTC.

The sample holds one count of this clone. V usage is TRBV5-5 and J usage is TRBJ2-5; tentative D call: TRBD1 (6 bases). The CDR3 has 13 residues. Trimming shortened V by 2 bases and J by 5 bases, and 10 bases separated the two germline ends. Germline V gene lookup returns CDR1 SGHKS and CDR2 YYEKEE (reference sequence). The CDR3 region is CASSFGQGETQYF. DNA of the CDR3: TGTGCCAGCAGCTTTGGGCAGGGGGAGACCCAGTACTTC.

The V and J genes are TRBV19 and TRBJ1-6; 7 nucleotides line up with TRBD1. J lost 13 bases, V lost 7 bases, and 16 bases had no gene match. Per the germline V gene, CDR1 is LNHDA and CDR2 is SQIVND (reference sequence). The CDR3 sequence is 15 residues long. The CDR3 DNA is TGTGCCAGTAAGGGGGCAGCCGACGTCCTTTTCCCCCTCCACTTT. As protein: CASKGAADVLFPLHF.

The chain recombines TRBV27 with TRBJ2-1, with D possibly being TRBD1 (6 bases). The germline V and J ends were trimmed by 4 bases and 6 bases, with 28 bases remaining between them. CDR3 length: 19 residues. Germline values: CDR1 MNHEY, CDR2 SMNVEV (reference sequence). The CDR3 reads CASSSQTPGHKGLLNEQFF. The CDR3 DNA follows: TGTGCCAGCAGTTCTCAAACCCCGGGACATAAAGGACTTCTCAATGAGCAGTTCTTC.

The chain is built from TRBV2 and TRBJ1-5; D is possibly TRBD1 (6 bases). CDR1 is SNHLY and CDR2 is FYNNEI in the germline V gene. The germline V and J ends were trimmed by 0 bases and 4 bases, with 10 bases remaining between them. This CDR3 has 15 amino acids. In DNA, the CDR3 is TGTGCCAGCAGTGAAGCCGGAGACAGGAATCAGCCCCAGCATTTT. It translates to CASSEAGDRNQPQHF.

The CDR3 reads CASSPYRTNTEAFF. CDR3 nucleotide sequence: TGTGCCAGCAGTCCGTATAGAACTAACACTGAAGCTTTCTTT. This chain joins TRBV6-2 or TRBV6-3 and TRBJ1-1; D gene uncertain. There are 14 residues in the CDR3. Deletions cut 5 bases from V and 2 bases from J, with 12 bases between. Germline V CDR1 and CDR2: MNHEY, SVGEGT.

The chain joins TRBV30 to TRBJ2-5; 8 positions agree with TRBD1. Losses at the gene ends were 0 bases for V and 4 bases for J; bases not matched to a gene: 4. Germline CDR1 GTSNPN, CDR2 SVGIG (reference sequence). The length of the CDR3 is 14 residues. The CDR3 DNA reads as TGTGCCTGGAGTGTTTCAGGGGGCCTAGAGACCCAGTACTTC. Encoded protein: CAWSVSGGLETQYF. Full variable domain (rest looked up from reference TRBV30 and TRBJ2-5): SQTIHQWPATLVQPVGSPLSLECTVEGTSNPNLYWYRQAAGRGLQLLFYSVGIGQISSEVPQNLSASRPQDRQFILSSKKLLLSDSGFYLCAWSVSGGLETQYFGPGTRLLVL.

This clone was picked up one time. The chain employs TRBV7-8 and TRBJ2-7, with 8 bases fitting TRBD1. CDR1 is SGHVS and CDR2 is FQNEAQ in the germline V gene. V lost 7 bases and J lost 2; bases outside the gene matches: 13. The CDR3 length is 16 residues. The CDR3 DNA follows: TGTGCCAGCATCCAACACCGGACAGGGTCTGCCTACGAGCAGTACTTC. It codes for CASIQHRTGSAYEQYF.

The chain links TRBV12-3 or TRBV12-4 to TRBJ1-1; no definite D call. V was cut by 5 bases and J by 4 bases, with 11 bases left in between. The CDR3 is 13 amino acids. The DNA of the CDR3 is TGTGCCAGCAGTCGACAACAGTTCACTGAAGCTTTCTTT. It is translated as CASSRQQFTEAFF.

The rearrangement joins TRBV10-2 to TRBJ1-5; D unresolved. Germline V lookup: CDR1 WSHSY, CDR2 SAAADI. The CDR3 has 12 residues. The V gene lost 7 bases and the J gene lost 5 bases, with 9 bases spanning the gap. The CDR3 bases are TGCGCCAGCAAACAGCTTGATCAGCCCCAGCATTTT. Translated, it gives CASKQLDQPQHF.

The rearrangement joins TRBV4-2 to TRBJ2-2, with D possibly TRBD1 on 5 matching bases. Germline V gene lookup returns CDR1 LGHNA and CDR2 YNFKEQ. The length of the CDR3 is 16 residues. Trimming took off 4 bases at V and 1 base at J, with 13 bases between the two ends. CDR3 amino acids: CASSPGITLNTGELFF. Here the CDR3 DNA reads TGTGCCAGCAGCCCAGGGATTACACTGAACACCGGGGAGCTGTTTTTT.

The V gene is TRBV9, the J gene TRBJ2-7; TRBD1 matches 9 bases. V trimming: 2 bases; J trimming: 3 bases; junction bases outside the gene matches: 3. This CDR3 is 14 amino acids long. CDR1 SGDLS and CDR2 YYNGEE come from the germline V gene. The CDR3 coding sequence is TGTGCCAGCAGCGTCACGGGACAGGGCTACGAGCAGTACTTC. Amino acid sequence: CASSVTGQGYEQYF.

In DNA form, the CDR3 reads TGTGCCAGTCAGTCAAACTCTGGAAACACCATATATTTT. The encoded protein is CASQSNSGNTIYF. This rearrangement joins TRBV19 to TRBJ1-3; D remains ambiguous. Trimming removed 8 bases at V and 0 bases at J, with 8 bases between. This CDR3 region has 13 residues. Per the germline V gene, CDR1 is LNHDA and CDR2 is SQIVND (reference sequence).

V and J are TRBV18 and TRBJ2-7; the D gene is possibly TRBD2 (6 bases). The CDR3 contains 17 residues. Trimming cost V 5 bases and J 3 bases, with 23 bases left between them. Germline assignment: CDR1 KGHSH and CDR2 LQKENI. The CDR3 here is CASSSFGSSGLNYEQYF. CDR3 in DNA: TGTGCCAGCTCAAGTTTTGGGTCCAGCGGGTTAAACTACGAGCAGTACTTC.

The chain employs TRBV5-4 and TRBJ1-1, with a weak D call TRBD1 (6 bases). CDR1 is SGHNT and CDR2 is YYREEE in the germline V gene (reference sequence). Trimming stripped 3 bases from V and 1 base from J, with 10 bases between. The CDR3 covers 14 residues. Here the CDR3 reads CASSSKQGNTEAFF. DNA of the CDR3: TGTGCCAGCAGCTCAAAACAGGGGAACACTGAAGCTTTCTTT.

CDR3 region: CASSLLQGNNEKLFF. The DNA for the CDR3 is TGCGCCAGCAGCTTACTTCAGGGTAATAATGAAAAACTGTTTTTT. The chain recombines TRBV5-1 with TRBJ1-4; maybe TRBD1 (5 bases). CDR3 length: 15 amino acids. The germline V gene encodes CDR1 SGHRS and CDR2 YFSETQ. V lost 2 bases and J 4 bases, leaving 12 bases between the germline ends.

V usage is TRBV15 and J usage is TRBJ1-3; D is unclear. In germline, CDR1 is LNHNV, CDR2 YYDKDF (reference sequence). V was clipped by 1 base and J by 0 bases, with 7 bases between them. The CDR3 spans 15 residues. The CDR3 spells CATSRGGNSGNTIYF. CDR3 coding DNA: TGTGCCACCAGCAGAGGAGGGAACTCTGGAAACACCATATATTTT.

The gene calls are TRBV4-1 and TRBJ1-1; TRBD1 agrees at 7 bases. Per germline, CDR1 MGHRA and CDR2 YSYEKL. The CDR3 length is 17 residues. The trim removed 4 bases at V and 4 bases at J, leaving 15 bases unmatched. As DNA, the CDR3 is TGCGCCAGCAGCCCTAGACCTGAGGGGGCGGGAGGCACTGAAGCTTTCTTT. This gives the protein CASSPRPEGAGGTEAFF.